The clone carrying this T cell receptor beta chain was picked up a small number of times. Its target is unknown. Of the isolated RNA, all was reverse transcribed, and so the sequenced material was expressed TCRB transcripts. Libraries were prepared by immunoSEQ multiplex PCR; TCRdb keeps only in-frame clonotypes and omits some of them. The sample has some 900,000 clones, roughly 17% seen once. The germline gives CDR1 MNHEY, CDR2 SMNVEV (reference sequence). CDR3 length: 16 residues. Trimming pared 3 bases from V and 3 bases from J, leaving 15 bases between. These data originate in a study of beta chain features in type 1 diabetes. General study findings and limits: A pattern of fewer insertions and more deletions at VDJ junctions was seen in type 1 diabetes patients. Possibly, sequencing cDNA over-represented cells that had high TCR expression levels.

Per donor, one heparinised blood draw averaged roughly 110 mL. This TCR derives from a woman under 30 in good health. Source material: naive CD4+ T cells from blood. The chain joins TRBV27 to TRBJ2-1; D gene ambiguous. CDR3 region: CASSFKGNSRYNEQFF. As DNA, the CDR3 is TGTGCCAGCAGTTTCAAAGGGAATAGCCGCTACAATGAGCAGTTCTTC.